Listed below are T cell receptor beta chains from one sample, sequenced in a study of blood T cell repertoires in COVID-19. The protocol was immunoSEQ multiplex PCR, while the TCRdb copy is restricted to in-frame clones and leaves out a portion. In the table there are under 150,000 clones, less than 90% of which are singletons. Sequencing was done on a sample of PBMCs or T cells enriched from blood (not recorded which). The receptor set was obtained from a woman aged 45-65 years who had recovered from COVID-19. Both conserved end residues are part of each CDR3. D genes are given only for firm matches. Some rows mark clone size as missing; the rest say once, few, many or name a class of expanded clone.

D gene: TRBD1
J gene: TRBJ1-4
CDR3 length: 15
V gene: TRBV5-4
clone size: few
CDR3 DNA: TGTGCCAGCAGCTTGGAAGGGGGCGCGGCTGAAAAACTGTTTTTT
CDR3 protein: CASSLEGGAAEKLFF

D gene: TRBD1
J gene: TRBJ1-1
CDR3 length: 14
V gene: TRBV15
clone size: -
CDR3 DNA: TGTGCCACCAGCAGGGACAGGGGAGGCACTGAAGCTTTCTTT
CDR3 protein: CATSRDRGGTEAFF

D gene: -
J gene: TRBJ1-1
CDR3 length: 14
V gene: TRBV7-6
clone size: -
CDR3 DNA: TGTGCCAGCAGCTTAGGTGTGGGGAGGACTGAAGCTTTCTTT
CDR3 protein: CASSLGVGRTEAFF

D gene: -
J gene: TRBJ2-2
CDR3 length: 15
V gene: TRBV10-3
clone size: -
CDR3 DNA: TGTGCCACCAAACGTGAGGGGGGGTACACCGGGGAGCTGTTTTTT
CDR3 protein: CATKREGGYTGELFF

D gene: TRBD1
J gene: TRBJ2-5
CDR3 length: 13
V gene: TRBV7-2
clone size: -
CDR3 DNA: TGTGCCAGCAGCAAGACAGGGGGGGAGACCCAGTACTTC
CDR3 protein: CASSKTGGETQYF

D gene: TRBD2
J gene: TRBJ2-1
CDR3 length: 15
V gene: TRBV27
clone size: -
CDR3 DNA: TGTGCCAGCAGTTTTATAGCGGGGGGAAACAATGAGCAGTTCTTC
CDR3 protein: CASSFIAGGNNEQFF

D gene: TRBD1
J gene: TRBJ1-5
CDR3 length: 14
V gene: TRBV4-1
clone size: -
CDR3 DNA: TGCGCCAGCAGCCGTGGACAGGGCGATCAGCCCCAGCATTTT
CDR3 protein: CASSRGQGDQPQHF

D gene: -
J gene: TRBJ2-1
CDR3 length: 13
V gene: TRBV14
clone size: -
CDR3 DNA: TGTGCCAGCAGCCCTAGACTCCATGGTGAGCAGTTCTTC
CDR3 protein: CASSPRLHGEQFF

D gene: TRBD1
J gene: TRBJ2-7
CDR3 length: 12
V gene: TRBV5-4
clone size: -
CDR3 DNA: TGTGCCAGCAGCTGGGGGACAGACCGTTTTTACTTC
CDR3 protein: CASSWGTDRFYF

D gene: -
J gene: TRBJ2-5
CDR3 length: 15
V gene: TRBV3-1/TRBV3-2
clone size: -
CDR3 DNA: TGTGCCAGCAGCCCCCCCGCAGGGGCCCAAGAGACCCAGTACTTC
CDR3 protein: CASSPPAGAQETQYF

D gene: -
J gene: TRBJ2-1
CDR3 length: 13
V gene: TRBV30
clone size: -
CDR3 DNA: TGTGCCTGGAGTCCTCCAGGGGGGAATGAGCAGTTCTTC
CDR3 protein: CAWSPPGGNEQFF

D gene: -
J gene: TRBJ1-5
CDR3 length: 13
V gene: TRBV5-1
clone size: -
CDR3 DNA: TGCGCCAGCAGACTACGGGTTGATCAGCCCCAGCATTTT
CDR3 protein: CASRLRVDQPQHF

D gene: TRBD2
J gene: TRBJ2-7
CDR3 length: 15
V gene: TRBV3-1/TRBV3-2
clone size: few
CDR3 DNA: TGTGCCAGCAGCCAGGTCCCGGGACTAGCCTACGAGCAGTACTTC
CDR3 protein: CASSQVPGLAYEQYF

D gene: TRBD2
J gene: TRBJ2-3
CDR3 length: 13
V gene: TRBV7-2
clone size: -
CDR3 DNA: TGTGCCAGCAGCTGGGACTACACAGATACGCAGTATTTT
CDR3 protein: CASSWDYTDTQYF

D gene: -
J gene: TRBJ1-1
CDR3 length: 14
V gene: TRBV12-5
clone size: -
CDR3 DNA: TGTGCTAGTGGTTTGTTCGGGTGGAACACTGAAGCTTTCTTT
CDR3 protein: CASGLFGWNTEAFF

D gene: -
J gene: TRBJ2-7
CDR3 length: 16
V gene: TRBV5-1
clone size: -
CDR3 DNA: TGCGCCAGCAGCTCGGGCAGGGGTCCTAACTCCTACGAGCAGTACTTC
CDR3 protein: CASSSGRGPNSYEQYF

D gene: TRBD1
J gene: TRBJ1-2
CDR3 length: 13
V gene: TRBV3-1/TRBV3-2
clone size: -
CDR3 DNA: TGTGCCAGCAGCCAAGAGGACAGGGGTGGCTACACCTTC
CDR3 protein: CASSQEDRGGYTF

D gene: -
J gene: TRBJ2-1
CDR3 length: 17
V gene: TRBV7-8
clone size: -
CDR3 DNA: TGTGCCAGCAGCTTAAGGGGGGCAGGGGGAATCTACAATGAGCAGTTCTTC
CDR3 protein: CASSLRGAGGIYNEQFF

D gene: -
J gene: TRBJ1-4
CDR3 length: 14
V gene: TRBV18
clone size: -
CDR3 DNA: TGTGCCAGCTCACCGACAGCAACTAATGAAAAACTGTTTTTT
CDR3 protein: CASSPTATNEKLFF

D gene: TRBD1
J gene: TRBJ1-5
CDR3 length: 15
V gene: TRBV13
clone size: once
CDR3 DNA: TGTGCCAGCACCAACGGACAGGGAGGCAATCAGCCCCAGCATTTT
CDR3 protein: CASTNGQGGNQPQHF

D gene: -
J gene: TRBJ2-7
CDR3 length: 13
V gene: TRBV5-1
clone size: -
CDR3 DNA: TGCGCCAGCAGCGGTGGACAGCCCTACGAGCAGTACTTC
CDR3 protein: CASSGGQPYEQYF

D gene: -
J gene: TRBJ2-3
CDR3 length: 18
V gene: TRBV21-1
clone size: -
CDR3 DNA: TGTGCCAGCAACAACGGACTAGCGGGGGGGCTTGGCACAGATACGCAGTATTTT
CDR3 protein: CASNNGLAGGLGTDTQYF

D gene: -
J gene: TRBJ1-2
CDR3 length: 12
V gene: TRBV28
clone size: -
CDR3 DNA: TGTGCCAGCAGTTTATCAGGGTACGGCTACACCTTC
CDR3 protein: CASSLSGYGYTF

D gene: TRBD1
J gene: TRBJ2-7
CDR3 length: 12
V gene: TRBV13
clone size: -
CDR3 DNA: TGTGCCAGCAGCTTGGGACAGTACGAGCAGTACTTC
CDR3 protein: CASSLGQYEQYF

D gene: -
J gene: TRBJ1-2
CDR3 length: 15
V gene: TRBV7-3
clone size: -
CDR3 DNA: TGTGCCAGCAGCCGATGGACATATAGGAGCTATGGCTACACCTTC
CDR3 protein: CASSRWTYRSYGYTF

D gene: -
J gene: TRBJ2-1
CDR3 length: 15
V gene: TRBV7-7
clone size: -
CDR3 DNA: TGTGCTAGCAGCTTAGCGGCCCGGACAGGATATGAGCAGTTCTTC
CDR3 protein: CASSLAARTGYEQFF

D gene: TRBD1
J gene: TRBJ1-5
CDR3 length: 16
V gene: TRBV14
clone size: -
CDR3 DNA: TGTGCCAGCAGCCAAGTCGGGACAGGGCCTAGGCAGCCCCAGCATTTT
CDR3 protein: CASSQVGTGPRQPQHF

D gene: -
J gene: TRBJ2-7
CDR3 length: 16
V gene: TRBV7-6
clone size: few
CDR3 DNA: TGTGCCAGCAGCTTAGGGGGGGGCCATCGTGGGTACGAGCAGTACTTC
CDR3 protein: CASSLGGGHRGYEQYF

D gene: -
J gene: TRBJ2-5
CDR3 length: 16
V gene: TRBV7-7
clone size: -
CDR3 DNA: TGTGCTAGCAGCTTAGGGGCCTTAAGGGGACAAGAGACCCAGTACTTC
CDR3 protein: CASSLGALRGQETQYF

D gene: -
J gene: TRBJ1-2
CDR3 length: 13
V gene: TRBV14
clone size: -
CDR3 DNA: TGTGCCAGCAGCCAAGTGGCCGACTATGGCTACACCTTC
CDR3 protein: CASSQVADYGYTF

D gene: TRBD1
J gene: TRBJ1-1
CDR3 length: 15
V gene: TRBV18
clone size: -
CDR3 DNA: TGTGCCAGCTCACCTAACGGACAGGGGTTGACTGAAGCTTTCTTT
CDR3 protein: CASSPNGQGLTEAFF

D gene: -
J gene: TRBJ2-3
CDR3 length: 16
V gene: TRBV3-1/TRBV3-2
clone size: -
CDR3 DNA: TGTGCCAGCAGCCAACTACTCGGACAGAACCAAGATACGCAGTATTTT
CDR3 protein: CASSQLLGQNQDTQYF

D gene: -
J gene: TRBJ2-5
CDR3 length: 13
V gene: TRBV7-2
clone size: -
CDR3 DNA: TGTGCCAGCAGCTTAACAGGGATAGAGACCCAGTACTTC
CDR3 protein: CASSLTGIETQYF

D gene: -
J gene: TRBJ2-1
CDR3 length: 15
V gene: TRBV4-3
clone size: -
CDR3 DNA: TGCGCCAGCAGCCAAGGGACAGTCTCCTACAATGAGCAGTTCTTC
CDR3 protein: CASSQGTVSYNEQFF

D gene: TRBD1
J gene: TRBJ2-2
CDR3 length: 15
V gene: TRBV13
clone size: -
CDR3 DNA: TGTGCCAGCAGCGGGTCGGACAGGGCGGTCGGGGAGCTGTTTTTT
CDR3 protein: CASSGSDRAVGELFF

D gene: -
J gene: TRBJ1-2
CDR3 length: 11
V gene: TRBV20-1
clone size: -
CDR3 DNA: TGCAGGGCGGGGAAGGCTAGCGGCTACACCTTC
CDR3 protein: CRAGKASGYTF

D gene: -
J gene: TRBJ2-2
CDR3 length: 17
V gene: TRBV9
clone size: few
CDR3 DNA: TGTGCCAGCAGCGTAGAGGCCAACAGGCCTAACACCGGGGAGCTGTTTTTT
CDR3 protein: CASSVEANRPNTGELFF

D gene: -
J gene: TRBJ1-1
CDR3 length: 13
V gene: TRBV12-3/TRBV12-4
clone size: -
CDR3 DNA: TGTGCCAGCACTCTATCGACAGAGACTGAAGCTTTCTTT
CDR3 protein: CASTLSTETEAFF

D gene: -
J gene: TRBJ1-5
CDR3 length: 13
V gene: TRBV6-5
clone size: -
CDR3 DNA: TGTGCCAGCAGGAGACAGGTTAATCAGCCCCAGCATTTT
CDR3 protein: CASRRQVNQPQHF

D gene: -
J gene: TRBJ1-1
CDR3 length: 15
V gene: TRBV18
clone size: -
CDR3 DNA: TGTGCCAGCTCACCTCCCCGGACAGTGAACACTGAAGCTTTCTTT
CDR3 protein: CASSPPRTVNTEAFF

D gene: TRBD2
J gene: TRBJ2-4
CDR3 length: 15
V gene: TRBV11-1
clone size: -
CDR3 DNA: TGTGCCAGCAGCCTAGCGGGGGGGAGTCGGGGCATTCAGTACTTC
CDR3 protein: CASSLAGGSRGIQYF

D gene: TRBD2
J gene: TRBJ2-5
CDR3 length: 17
V gene: TRBV10-1
clone size: -
CDR3 DNA: TGCGCCAGCAGTGAGTCGGCTAGCGGGGGGATACAAGAGACCCAGTACTTC
CDR3 protein: CASSESASGGIQETQYF

D gene: TRBD1
J gene: TRBJ2-5
CDR3 length: 15
V gene: TRBV6-2/TRBV6-3
clone size: -
CDR3 DNA: TGTGCCAGCAGTCGACAGGGGACTGTCCAAGAGACCCAGTACTTC
CDR3 protein: CASSRQGTVQETQYF

D gene: -
J gene: TRBJ2-5
CDR3 length: 13
V gene: TRBV7-9
clone size: -
CDR3 DNA: TGTGCCAGCAGCACACCGGGCCAAGAGACCCAGTACTTC
CDR3 protein: CASSTPGQETQYF

D gene: -
J gene: TRBJ1-3
CDR3 length: 13
V gene: TRBV6-1
clone size: -
CDR3 DNA: TGTGCCAGCAGTGATAACTCTGGAAACACCATATATTTT
CDR3 protein: CASSDNSGNTIYF

D gene: -
J gene: TRBJ2-3
CDR3 length: 14
V gene: TRBV29-1
clone size: -
CDR3 DNA: TGCAGCGTTGAAGATCGGCTAGCTCTAGAAACGCAGTATTTT
CDR3 protein: CSVEDRLALETQYF

D gene: TRBD2
J gene: TRBJ2-5
CDR3 length: 16
V gene: TRBV11-3
clone size: -
CDR3 DNA: TGTGCCAGCAGCTCCCTGTGGACTAGCGGGGGGGAGACCCAGTACTTC
CDR3 protein: CASSSLWTSGGETQYF

D gene: -
J gene: TRBJ1-1
CDR3 length: 14
V gene: TRBV6-5
clone size: once
CDR3 DNA: TGTGCCAGTACCGAAAGGAGGGGAGGGACTGAAGCTTTCTTT
CDR3 protein: CASTERRGGTEAFF

D gene: -
J gene: TRBJ1-5
CDR3 length: 18
V gene: TRBV19
clone size: -
CDR3 DNA: TGTGCCAGTAGTGATGGCCCAACCCCCCCATATAGCAATCAGCCCCAGCATTTT
CDR3 protein: CASSDGPTPPYSNQPQHF

D gene: TRBD1
J gene: TRBJ2-1
CDR3 length: 15
V gene: TRBV6-5
clone size: once
CDR3 DNA: TGTGCCAGCAGAACCTGGACAGGGGGCTACAATGAGCAGTTCTTC
CDR3 protein: CASRTWTGGYNEQFF

D gene: -
J gene: TRBJ1-4
CDR3 length: 14
V gene: TRBV4-3
clone size: once
CDR3 DNA: TGCGCCAGCAGCCGGTCTTCGGCTAATGAAAAACTGTTTTTT
CDR3 protein: CASSRSSANEKLFF

D gene: -
J gene: TRBJ2-1
CDR3 length: 14
V gene: TRBV7-2
clone size: -
CDR3 DNA: TGTGCCAGCACCTGGACTCCTGTGGACAATGAGCAGTTCTTC
CDR3 protein: CASTWTPVDNEQFF

D gene: -
J gene: TRBJ2-5
CDR3 length: 13
V gene: TRBV3-1/TRBV3-2
clone size: -
CDR3 DNA: TGTGCCAGCAGCCAAGGACGCCTAGGGACCCAGTACTTC
CDR3 protein: CASSQGRLGTQYF

D gene: TRBD1
J gene: TRBJ1-2
CDR3 length: 17
V gene: TRBV30
clone size: -
CDR3 DNA: TGTGCCTGGAGCGTCCTTCAGGGGGCGCGGGTTGGGCATGGCTACACCTTC
CDR3 protein: CAWSVLQGARVGHGYTF

D gene: -
J gene: TRBJ1-2
CDR3 length: 13
V gene: TRBV19
clone size: -
CDR3 DNA: TGTGCCAGTAGGAGCGGGGGGGCAATCGGCTACACCTTC
CDR3 protein: CASRSGGAIGYTF

D gene: TRBD1
J gene: TRBJ1-5
CDR3 length: 18
V gene: TRBV6-2/TRBV6-3
clone size: -
CDR3 DNA: TGTGCCAGCAGTTACTCGGGACAGGGGGTGGCGGTTTATCAGCCCCAGCATTTT
CDR3 protein: CASSYSGQGVAVYQPQHF

D gene: -
J gene: TRBJ1-2
CDR3 length: 14
V gene: TRBV6-5
clone size: once
CDR3 DNA: TGTGCCAGCAGTTACCTCCAGGGAATCCATGGCTACACCTTC
CDR3 protein: CASSYLQGIHGYTF

D gene: -
J gene: TRBJ2-1
CDR3 length: 13
V gene: TRBV2
clone size: -
CDR3 DNA: TGTGCCAGCAGGGAGAACACCTACAATGAGCAGTTCTTC
CDR3 protein: CASRENTYNEQFF

D gene: TRBD1
J gene: TRBJ1-3
CDR3 length: 17
V gene: TRBV5-4
clone size: -
CDR3 DNA: TGTGCCAGCAGCTCCTGGACAGGGGGCGATCCTGGAAACACCATATATTTT
CDR3 protein: CASSSWTGGDPGNTIYF

D gene: TRBD2
J gene: TRBJ2-5
CDR3 length: 18
V gene: TRBV25-1
clone size: once
CDR3 DNA: TGTGCCAGCAGTGAATATATCTCAGGCGGGGGAGATCAAGAGACCCAGTACTTC
CDR3 protein: CASSEYISGGGDQETQYF